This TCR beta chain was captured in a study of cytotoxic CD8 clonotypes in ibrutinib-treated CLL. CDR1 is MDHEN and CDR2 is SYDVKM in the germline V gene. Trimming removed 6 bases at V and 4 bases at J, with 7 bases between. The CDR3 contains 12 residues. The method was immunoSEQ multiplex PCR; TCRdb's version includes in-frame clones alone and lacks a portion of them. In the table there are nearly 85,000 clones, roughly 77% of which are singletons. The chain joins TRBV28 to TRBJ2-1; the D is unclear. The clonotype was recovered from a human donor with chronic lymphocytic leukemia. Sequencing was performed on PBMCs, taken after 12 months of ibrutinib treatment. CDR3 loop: CASRVGYNEQFF. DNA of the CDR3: TGTGCCAGCAGGGTTGGATACAATGAGCAGTTCTTC.